This TCR beta chain stems from a study of blood T cell repertoires in COVID-19. Study overall: Acute and convalescent COVID-19 samples came from the United States, Italy and Spain. T cells, B-cell-depleted T cells, or PBMCs provided the cDNA or gDNA that served as material.

The CDR3 spans 14 residues. CDR1 and CDR2 (germline): SGHAT, FQNNGV. V gave up 6 bases and J gave up 3 bases, with 14 bases separating them. Per the study methods: Quantification of nucleated cells was approximated via reference gene primer amplification. Profiled with immunoSEQ multiplex PCR; TCRdb holds only in-frame clones, not every one. The DNA gave D and trimming, while V, J and clone size come from that table. The table shows about 360,000 clones, with 85% to 90% occurring only once. The chain joins TRBV11-2 to TRBJ1-2; D gene uncertain. This receptor was obtained from a human donor in a cohort sampled during active COVID-19. The sample consisted of peripheral blood. The CDR3 is CASSFYSRYYGYTF. DNA for the CDR3: TGTGCCAGCAGTTTTTACAGCAGATACTATGGCTACACCTTC.